The sequence of this TCR beta chain was determined in a study of regulatory T cells in long-lasting Graves disease. This clonotype was seen more than once but under ten times. Its target is unknown. Time point reported: persistent/refractory GD, antithyroid drugs over 5 years with positive TRAb. PBMCs were the source of the RNA used for TCR sequencing. Combining iRepertoire HTBI primers with Arm-PCR of CDR3 regions, the authors built TCR beta libraries. TCRdb processed the multiplex PCR reads anew with MiXCR; each CDR3 protein has one entry. The table has about 430,000 distinct CDR3 sequences, 21% seen once; the top ten hold 13% to 15%. Study-level results: There were preferences for TRBV28, TRBJ1-2 and TRBJ2-5 in persistent disease.

CDR1 is SEHNR, CDR2 FQNEAQ, per germline (reference sequence). CDR3 length: 11 amino acids. The V end was cut by 5 bases, the J end by 6 bases, with 8 bases between. This TCR derives from a female donor with Graves disease. The sample in question was peripheral blood mononuclear cells (PBMCs), obtained when the disease was refractory, from a patient treated with antithyroid drugs. The V and J genes are TRBV7-9 and TRBJ2-7; D ambiguous. The CDR3 DNA reads TGTGCCAGCAGCCGGAACTCCGAGCAGTACTTC. Translated, it gives CASSRNSEQYF.